The clone carrying this T cell receptor (beta chain) was seen many times. The data were obtained in a study of T cells in Graves' hyperthyroidism and ophthalmopathy. Study details: The blood sample was taken at first diagnosis, before treatment began.

It was considered stable Graves' hyperthyroidism when ophthalmopathy did not progress within 18 months. Exclusion of a patient resulted from uncontrolled infection, other autoimmune disease, pregnancy or lactation. Diagnostic assessment was based on clinical symptoms, serum thyroxine and TRAb, thyroid ultrasound and orbital computed tomography. This CDR3 comprises 14 residues. Germline V CDR1 and CDR2: SGHTA, FQGTGA. The V and J ends lost 1 base and 5 bases respectively, with 10 bases between them. Researchers amplified the TCR beta CDR3 regions from RNA transcripts. With the HTBI primer set, the TCR CDR3 went through a first round of RT-PCR. TCRdb itself ran the multiplex PCR reads through MiXCR, one entry per CDR3 protein. The sample has about 400,000 distinct CDR3 sequences; around 16% are singletons.

Specimen: blood. The receptor was derived from a woman in her late teens or twenties with Graves' hyperthyroidism. The J gene is TRBJ2-3, the V gene TRBV7-3; perhaps TRBD2 as D (5 bases). In DNA, the CDR3 is TGTGCCAGCAGCTTAAACACCGAGGGAGATACGCAGTATTTT. Translated: CASSLNTEGDTQYF. Full variable domain (missing parts from reference TRBV7-3 and TRBJ2-3): GAGVSQTPSNKVTEKGKYVELRCDPISGHTALYWYRQSLGQGPEFLIYFQGTGAADDSGLPNDRFFAVRPEGSVSTLKIQRTERGDSAVYLCASSLNTEGDTQYFGPGTRLTVL.